The 30 T cell receptor beta chains presented below share a single source sample, sequenced in a study of Graves' ophthalmopathy and Graves' hyperthyroidism. Researchers took RNA transcripts and amplified TCR beta CDR3 regions from them. Second-round multiplex PCR followed a first-round RT-PCR using HTBI primers. One entry per CDR3 protein results from TCRdb running MiXCR on the multiplex PCR reads. The sample has approximately 150,000 distinct CDR3 sequences, roughly 36% seen once; the top ten hold around 8.9%. The source material was peripheral blood. Receptors were obtained from a man in his thirties or forties with Graves' ophthalmopathy.

This clonotype was seen repeatedly, ten times or more. The rearrangement uses TRBV18 and TRBJ2-5, with no clear D. Germline loops: CDR1 KGHSH, CDR2 LQKENI. The CDR3 has 12 amino acids. V shed 5 bases and J shed 1 base, with 5 bases lying between them. CDR3 coding DNA: TGTGCCAGCTCATCAGGCCAAGAGACCCAGTACTTC. Protein product: CASSSGQETQYF.

In its sample, this clonotype was seen many times. The chain is built from TRBV7-3 and TRBJ2-7; perhaps TRBD2 as D (5 bases). CDR1 and CDR2 from the germline V gene are SGHTA and FQGTGA. V lost 2 bases and J 6 bases, leaving 5 bases between the germline ends. CDR3 length: 11 amino acids. The CDR3 sequence is CASSLAGEQYF. CDR3 DNA: TGTGCCAGCAGCTTAGCGGGCGAGCAGTACTTC. Full variable domain (remainder filled in from reference TRBV7-3 and TRBJ2-7): GAGVSQTPSNKVTEKGKYVELRCDPISGHTALYWYRQSLGQGPEFLIYFQGTGAADDSGLPNDRFFAVRPEGSVSTLKIQRTERGDSAVYLCASSLAGEQYFGPGTRLTVT.

This clonotype was seen ten or more times. V usage is TRBV7-2 and J usage is TRBJ1-1; TRBD1 agrees at 7 bases. The CDR3 length is 14 residues. Trimming cost V 4 bases and J 12 bases; bases outside gene matches: 14. Per the germline V gene, CDR1 is SGHTA and CDR2 is FQGNSA. The DNA of the CDR3 is TGTGCCAGCAGCTCGCCAGGGGGAATCGGGAGAACTTTCTTT. Amino acids: CASSSPGGIGRTFF.

The chain has TRBV7-9 and TRBJ2-7; maybe TRBD2 (5 bases). Germline V CDR1 and CDR2: SEHNR, FQNEAQ (reference sequence). CDR3 length: 14 residues. Trimming shortened V by 2 bases and J by 2 bases, and 10 bases separated the two germline ends. The CDR3 DNA reads as TGTGCCAGCAGCTTACGGGAATCCCCCTACGAGCAGTACTTC. Its protein product is CASSLRESPYEQYF.

The V gene is TRBV28, the J gene TRBJ1-1; possible D gene TRBD1, 6 bases. Germline values: CDR1 MDHEN, CDR2 SYDVKM. The CDR3 spans 11 residues. V was cut by 10 bases and J by 5 bases, with 11 bases left in between. The CDR3 loop is CAIGGRTEAFF. CDR3 DNA: TGTGCCATAGGGGGGAGGACTGAAGCTTTCTTT.

This clonotype showed up many times. This rearrangement joins TRBV18 to TRBJ1-5; no definite D call. The CDR3 consists of 16 residues. CDR1 is KGHSH and CDR2 is LQKENI in the germline V gene. Trimming left V 6 bases short and J 4 bases short, with 19 bases between. CDR3 sequence reads: CASSPAGPEGNQPQHF. The CDR3 bases are TGTGCCAGCTCTCCGGCGGGCCCCGAAGGAAATCAGCCCCAGCATTTT.

V gene TRBV27 combines with J gene TRBJ1-1, with a tentative D call TRBD1 (5 bases). There are 12 residues in the CDR3. The germline CDR1 and CDR2 sequences are MNHEY and SMNVEV (reference sequence). V shed 2 bases and J shed 8 bases, with 9 bases lying between them. The CDR3 is CASSLGGREAFF. The DNA for the CDR3 is TGTGCCAGCAGTTTAGGGGGGAGGGAAGCTTTCTTT.

The chain's CDR3 is CSVSSGRPKPYEQYF. CDR3 nucleotide sequence: TGCAGCGTTTCTAGCGGGAGGCCAAAGCCGTACGAGCAGTACTTC. The rearrangement joins TRBV29-1 to TRBJ2-7; 11 nucleotides align to TRBD2. Germline CDR1 SQVTM, CDR2 ANQGSEA. There are 15 residues in the CDR3. With 5 bases clipped from V and 4 bases from J, the junction kept 10 bases outside the gene matches.

This chain joins TRBV19 and TRBJ1-1; unclear D gene. The germline CDR1 and CDR2 sequences are LNHDA and SQIVND (reference sequence). Trimming left V 10 bases short and J 0 bases short, with 12 bases between. The CDR3 sequence is 13 residues long. This CDR3 is CATSTALNTEAFF. The CDR3 DNA is TGTGCCACGTCTACAGCGCTGAACACTGAAGCTTTCTTT.

In its sample, this clonotype was seen many times. V usage is TRBV7-2 and J usage is TRBJ1-1, with D possibly matching TRBD1 (5 bases). V was cut by 5 bases and J by 6 bases, with 16 bases left in between. This CDR3 spans 14 amino acids. Germline assignment: CDR1 SGHTA and CDR2 FQGNSA. The CDR3 DNA reads as TGTGCCAGCAGCCCCCCCGCAGGACAACCTGAAGCTTTCTTT. Encoded protein: CASSPPAGQPEAFF.

This clonotype was observed many times. V gene TRBV9 combines with J gene TRBJ2-3, with 7 bases lining up with TRBD1. V shed 4 bases and J 5 bases; nucleotides not matched to a gene: 16. The CDR3 has 17 residues. Looked up from germline, CDR1 is SGDLS and CDR2 is YYNGEE. As DNA, the CDR3 is TGTGCCAGCAGCAACACTAAAGAGACAGGGTTAGGAGATACGCAGTATTTT. The encoded protein is CASSNTKETGLGDTQYF.

This clonotype appeared once. The chain employs TRBV6-1 and TRBJ1-5; a possible D gene is TRBD1 (6 bases). This CDR3 region has 13 residues. The V and J ends lost 7 bases and 11 bases respectively, with 18 bases between them. Per germline, CDR1 MNHNS and CDR2 SASEGT. CDR3: CASKNLGQPAQHF. CDR3 nucleotide sequence: TGTGCCAGCAAGAACCTGGGACAACCGGCCCAGCATTTT.

This clonotype was seen more than once but under ten times. The junction and the germline gene differ at one end; a read error may be behind it. The chain carries TRBV6-1 and TRBJ1-2; TRBD1 agrees at 8 bases. Germline assignment: CDR1 MNHNS and CDR2 SASEGT. The CDR3 runs 15 residues. CDR3 DNA: TGTGCCAGCGGCCCATCCGGGACAGGTAACCATGGCTACACCTTC. It encodes CASGPSGTGNHGYTF.

This clonotype was seen repeatedly, ten times or more. This sequence joins TRBV6-2 or TRBV6-3 and TRBJ2-4, with D possibly being TRBD1 (6 bases). The CDR3 is 16 amino acids. The germline gives CDR1 MNHEY, CDR2 SVGEGT. Trimming pared 4 bases from V and 0 bases from J, leaving 13 bases between. This chain's CDR3 is CASSSDRLLAKNIQYF. DNA of the CDR3: TGTGCCAGCAGTTCGGACAGACTTTTAGCCAAAAACATTCAGTACTTC.

The rearrangement uses TRBV6-1 and TRBJ1-1, with TRBD1 matching 9 bases. V trimming: 7 bases; J trimming: 0 bases; junction bases outside the gene matches: 3. Germline V gives CDR1 MNHNS, CDR2 SASEGT. The CDR3 covers 14 residues. The CDR3 is CASKGTGMNTEAFF. CDR3 nucleotides: TGTGCCAGCAAAGGGACAGGGATGAACACTGAAGCTTTCTTT.

This clonotype was counted at least ten times. The rearrangement uses TRBV20-1 and TRBJ1-5; 9 nucleotides agree with TRBD1. Germline-derived CDR1 and CDR2 are DFQATT and SNEGSKA (reference sequence). Trimming took 0 bases from V and 6 from J; bases not matched to a gene: 9. This CDR3 has 16 amino acids. CDR3 bases: TGCAGTGCTAGAGATCAGTCGACAGGGGGTAGTCAGCCCCAGCATTTT. It specifies CSARDQSTGGSQPQHF.

This sequence joins TRBV12-3 or TRBV12-4 and TRBJ1-1, with TRBD1 as a possible D gene (6 bases). The CDR3 is 13 amino acids. With 2 bases removed from V and 6 bases from J, the gap between germline ends came to 10 bases. The DNA for the CDR3 is TGTGCCAGCAGTTTAAGGGGGGGAGCTGAAGCTTTCTTT. Translation: CASSLRGGAEAFF.

This chain links TRBV5-1 with TRBJ1-3; no clear D gene. The germline gives CDR1 SGHRS, CDR2 YFSETQ. V lost 4 bases and J lost 0, with 11 bases in between. The CDR3 is made up of 15 amino acids. CDR3 protein: CASSPDLFSGNTIYF. CDR3 DNA sequence: TGCGCCAGCAGCCCCGACCTATTCTCTGGAAACACCATATATTTT. Based on the CDR3 plus reference TRBV5-1 and TRBJ1-3, the full variable domain is KAGVTQTPRYLIKTRGQQVTLSCSPISGHRSVSWYQQTPGQGLQFLFEYFSETQRNKGNFPGRFSGRQFSNSRSEMNVSTLELGDSALYLCASSPDLFSGNTIYFGEGSWLTVV.

V gene TRBV19 combines with J gene TRBJ2-5; D not resolved. This CDR3 spans 15 amino acids. Germline values: CDR1 LNHDA, CDR2 SQIVND (reference sequence). V was shortened by 3 bases and J by 5 bases, with 16 bases between the two germline ends. In DNA form, the CDR3 reads TGTGCCAGTAGTATTGCAGAAGGACGTCCGGAGACCCAGTACTTC. It is translated as CASSIAEGRPETQYF.

The table lists this clonotype with many counts. The chain couples TRBV7-9 to TRBJ2-7; D ambiguous. This CDR3 has 12 residues. Between the trimmed V and J ends, which lost 8 bases and 0 bases, there was a span of 8 bases. Germline CDR1 reads SEHNR; CDR2 reads FQNEAQ (reference sequence). CDR3 coding DNA: TGTGCCAGCTCTGGGGACTCCTACGAGCAGTACTTC. It yields the protein CASSGDSYEQYF.

This clonotype has a count of ten or more. The chain employs TRBV6-1 and TRBJ2-7; D may be TRBD2 (5 bases). The germline gives CDR1 MNHNS, CDR2 SASEGT. The CDR3 runs to 12 residues. The V gene lost 6 bases and the J gene lost 4 bases, with 10 bases spanning the gap. The CDR3 DNA follows: TGTGCCAGCAGCGGGGAAACTTACGAGCAGTACTTC. Translated: CASSGETYEQYF.

The rearrangement joins TRBV6-5 to TRBJ1-5; no reliable D call. Germline CDR1 and CDR2: MNHEY and SVGAGI. V gave up 0 bases and J gave up 6 bases, with 15 bases separating them. CDR3 length: 16 amino acids. CDR3 coding DNA: TGTGCCAGCAGTTACTCGAGGCGGGAGGATTCTCAGCCCCAGCATTTT. Amino acid sequence: CASSYSRREDSQPQHF.

This clonotype was observed many times. The chain carries TRBV14 and TRBJ1-3; D is unclear. Between the trimmed V and J ends, which lost 4 bases and 3 bases, there was a span of 10 bases. Germline CDR1 is SGHDN and CDR2 is FVKESK. The CDR3 extends over 14 amino acids. The CDR3 spells CASSLRLGGNTIYF. The CDR3 nucleotides read TGTGCCAGCAGCCTTCGACTGGGTGGAAACACCATATATTTT.

This clonotype was recorded at least ten times. This chain connects TRBV6-5 to TRBJ1-4; D is ambiguous. Germline V gives CDR1 MNHEY, CDR2 SVGAGI. V was clipped by 4 bases and J by 0 bases, with 9 bases between them. The CDR3 extends over 15 amino acids. The CDR3, as DNA: TGTGCCAGCAGTTCCCGACGGACAACTAATGAAAAACTGTTTTTT. Its translation is CASSSRRTTNEKLFF.

This clonotype was counted at least ten times. The chain has TRBV6-5 and TRBJ1-2; perhaps TRBD1 as D (5 bases). Trimming stripped 6 bases from V and 1 base from J, with 9 bases between. The CDR3 sequence is 13 residues long. Germline CDR1 and CDR2: MNHEY and SVGAGI. The CDR3 sequence is CASSPQGNYGYTF. The CDR3 region has the DNA TGTGCCAGCAGCCCTCAGGGTAACTATGGCTACACCTTC.

This clonotype was observed at least ten times. The V call is TRBV13, the J call TRBJ2-7, with 7 bases identical to TRBD1. The germline gives CDR1 PRHDT, CDR2 FYEKMQ (reference sequence). The CDR3 loop spans 13 amino acids. Trimming at V came to 5 bases and at J to 3 bases, leaving 4 bases not matched to a gene. CDR3 nucleotide sequence: TGTGCCAGCAGCGGACAGGAGCGCTACGAGCAGTACTTC. This sequence encodes CASSGQERYEQYF.

This clonotype was recorded at least ten times. The chain has TRBV6-2 or TRBV6-3 and TRBJ1-3; D remains ambiguous. The germline V gene has CDR1 MNHEY and CDR2 SVGEGT. Trimming removed 4 bases at V and 2 bases at J, with 12 bases between. There are 15 residues in the CDR3. The CDR3 sequence: CASSSSDGAGNTIYF. The CDR3 DNA reads as TGTGCCAGCAGTTCCTCGGACGGTGCTGGAAACACCATATATTTT.

This clonotype appeared a few times. The V and J genes are TRBV18 and TRBJ1-2, with TRBD1 identical over 12 bases. The V gene end was trimmed by 3 bases and the J gene end by 5 bases; junction bases not matched to a gene: 13. This CDR3 is built from 18 residues. CDR1 is KGHSH and CDR2 is LQKENI in the germline V gene. In DNA form, the CDR3 reads TGTGCCAGCTCACCCCAACCGACGGGACAGGGGGCTCTGTATGGCTACACCTTC. It specifies CASSPQPTGQGALYGYTF.

This clonotype has ten or more counts. This chain links TRBV19 with TRBJ2-7; 7 positions agree with TRBD1. Germline-derived CDR1 and CDR2 are LNHDA and SQIVND (reference sequence). This CDR3 region has 14 residues. The V segment lost 6 bases and the J segment 2 bases; nucleotides outside the gene matches: 7. The CDR3 here is CASRKGARAYEQYF. The CDR3 nucleotides are TGTGCCAGTAGGAAGGGGGCTCGAGCCTACGAGCAGTACTTC.

At least ten counts were recorded for this clonotype. The chain links TRBV20-1 to TRBJ2-7, with TRBD1 as a possible D gene (6 bases). The CDR3 extends over 13 amino acids. CDR1 and CDR2 (germline): DFQATT, SNEGSKA (reference sequence). With 1 base removed from V and 2 bases from J, the gap between germline ends came to 9 bases. The CDR3 sequence: CSARVGAPYEQYF. Here the CDR3 DNA reads TGCAGTGCTAGAGTGGGGGCCCCCTACGAGCAGTACTTC.